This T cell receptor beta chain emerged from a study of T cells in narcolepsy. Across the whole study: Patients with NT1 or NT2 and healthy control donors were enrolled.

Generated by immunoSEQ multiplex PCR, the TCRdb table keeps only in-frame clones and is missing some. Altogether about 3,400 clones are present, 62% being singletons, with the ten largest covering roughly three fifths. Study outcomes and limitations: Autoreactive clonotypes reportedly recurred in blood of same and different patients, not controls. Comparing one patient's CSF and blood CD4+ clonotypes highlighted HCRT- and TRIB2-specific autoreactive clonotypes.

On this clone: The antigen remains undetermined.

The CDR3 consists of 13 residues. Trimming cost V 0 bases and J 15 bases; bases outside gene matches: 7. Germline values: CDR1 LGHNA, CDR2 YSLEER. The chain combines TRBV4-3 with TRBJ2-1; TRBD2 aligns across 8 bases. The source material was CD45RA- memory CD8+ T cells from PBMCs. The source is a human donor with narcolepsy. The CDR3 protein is CASSQDLGLAGFF. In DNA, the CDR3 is TGCGCCAGCAGCCAAGATCTAGGGCTAGCGGGGTTCTTC.